Below, 25 T cell receptor beta chains from the same sample are listed, as sequenced in a study of T cells in Graves' hyperthyroidism and ophthalmopathy. Template material for amplifying TCR beta CDR3 regions consisted of RNA transcripts. First-round RT-PCR targeting the TCR CDR3 was performed with the HTBI primer set. TCRdb used MiXCR to reprocess the multiplex PCR reads, holding one entry per CDR3 protein. Among hundreds of thousands of distinct CDR3 sequences listed, around 38% were seen once. The sample consisted of blood. Receptors originate from a young man with Graves' hyperthyroidism.

Only a few counts were recorded for this clonotype. This chain joins TRBV9 and TRBJ2-5; D tentatively fits TRBD1 or TRBD2 (7 bases each). The CDR3 runs to 17 residues. V lost 4 bases and J lost 4, with 23 bases in between. Germline V gene lookup returns CDR1 SGDLS and CDR2 YYNGEE. The CDR3 sequence: CASSPRGGGAYPETQYF. CDR3 nucleotide sequence: TGTGCCAGCAGCCCCAGGGGAGGGGGCGCCTATCCAGAGACCCAGTACTTC.

In the case of this clonotype: In this CDR3 the conserved last residue, phenylalanine or tryptophan, is missing, so a read error is likely. This chain connects TRBV10-3 to TRBJ2-7; D gene ambiguous. V lost 6 bases to trimming and J lost 6 bases, with 15 bases between them. Germline CDR1 ENHRY, CDR2 SYGVKD. The CDR3 runs 13 residues. The CDR3 loop reads CAIRESAGCEQYL. The CDR3 bases are TGTGCCATCAGAGAGAGCGCAGGCTGCGAGCAGTACTTA.

The chain is built from TRBV5-1 and TRBJ2-5; D is perhaps TRBD1 or TRBD2 (7 bases each). Trimming pared 3 bases from V and 2 bases from J, leaving 14 bases between. Germline values: CDR1 SGHRS, CDR2 YFSETQ. This CDR3 has 15 amino acids. As DNA, the CDR3 is TGCGCCAGCAGCTCAGGGGGGGCACTACAAGAGACCCAGTACTTC. Its translation is CASSSGGALQETQYF. Based on the CDR3 plus reference TRBV5-1 and TRBJ2-5, the full variable domain is KAGVTQTPRYLIKTRGQQVTLSCSPISGHRSVSWYQQTPGQGLQFLFEYFSETQRNKGNFPGRFSGRQFSNSRSEMNVSTLELGDSALYLCASSSGGALQETQYFGPGTRLLVL.

This clonotype was counted at least ten times. The chain is built from TRBV20-1 and TRBJ2-2, with TRBD2 matching over 7 bases. Unmatched junction bases numbered 6, after V lost 4 bases and J lost 4 bases. Germline V lookup: CDR1 DFQATT, CDR2 SNEGSKA (reference sequence). The CDR3 totals 14 residues. The CDR3: CSATRTSATGELFF. Written as DNA, the CDR3 is TGCAGTGCTACTAGGACTAGTGCCACCGGGGAGCTGTTTTTT.

The rearrangement joins TRBV13 to TRBJ1-6, with 10 bases aligning to TRBD1. The germline V gene encodes CDR1 PRHDT and CDR2 FYEKMQ (reference sequence). Trimming at V came to 3 bases and at J to 10 bases, leaving 3 bases not matched to a gene. This CDR3 is built from 14 residues. The CDR3 DNA reads TGTGCCAGCAGCTTGACAGGGGGCCAGTCACCCCTCCACTTT. Translation gives CASSLTGGQSPLHF.

This clonotype was counted only a few times. V gene TRBV12-3 or TRBV12-4 combines with J gene TRBJ2-2; D uncertain. V was shortened by 7 bases and J by 1 base, with 7 bases between the two germline ends. The CDR3 is 13 amino acids. The chain's CDR3 is CASNGLNTGELFF. As DNA, the CDR3 is TGTGCCAGCAACGGCTTGAACACCGGGGAGCTGTTTTTT.

This clonotype was found once. The rearrangement joins TRBV7-3 to TRBJ2-7, with 7 positions matching TRBD1. The germline gives CDR1 SGHTA, CDR2 FQGTGA. Germline trimming cut 4 bases from V and 1 base from J; bases unmatched to any gene: 7. This CDR3 contains 15 residues. The DNA for the CDR3 is TGTGCCAGCAGCTCTCTCTCGGGACAGTCCTACGAGCAGTACTTC. Translating it yields CASSSLSGQSYEQYF.

CDR3 amino acids: CAISDPSQGVTEAFF. The CDR3 nucleotides read TGTGCCATCAGTGATCCGTCGCAGGGGGTCACTGAAGCTTTCTTT. The chain combines TRBV10-3 with TRBJ1-1; 7 bases agree with TRBD1. This CDR3 spans 15 amino acids. V shed 3 bases and J 4 bases; nucleotides not matched to a gene: 8. CDR1 is ENHRY and CDR2 is SYGVKD in the germline V gene.

In this sample, this clonotype turned up many times. The chain couples TRBV11-2 to TRBJ2-5, with D hard to call. This CDR3 contains 10 residues. V lost 8 bases to trimming and J lost 4 bases, with 5 bases between them. Germline CDR1 reads SGHAT; CDR2 reads FQNNGV. CDR3 in amino acids: CASAVETQYF. CDR3 DNA: TGTGCCAGCGCGGTAGAGACCCAGTACTTC.

A remark on this clonotype: One base away lies a much larger clone, so this may be a sequencing read error. The chain links TRBV14 to TRBJ2-2; 9 nucleotides match TRBD1. CDR3 size: 17 residues. Germline CDR1 SGHDN, CDR2 FVKESK. V was pared by 1 base and J by 3 bases, with 6 bases of the junction left unmatched. The CDR3 DNA reads as TGTGCCAGCAGCCAAGGAGGAGGGGACAGGGACACCGGGGAGCTGTTTTTT. Its translation is CASSQGGGDRDTGELFF.

The chain links TRBV12-3 or TRBV12-4 to TRBJ2-7, with a weak D call TRBD2 (5 bases). The CDR3 runs 14 residues. The V gene lost 3 bases and the J gene lost 6 bases, with 15 bases spanning the gap. The CDR3 nucleotides read TGTGCCAGCAGTTTCGGTGGTGGGAGTAGCGAGCAGTACTTC. It is translated as CASSFGGGSSEQYF.

The chain is built from TRBV9 and TRBJ1-5, with D uncertain. Trimming removed 0 bases from V and 11 bases from J, with 12 bases in between. The CDR3 is 13 residues long. From germline, CDR1 is SGDLS and CDR2 YYNGEE. CDR3 coding DNA: TGTGCCAGCAGCGTAGATGGGCAGGTAGCCCAGCATTTT. This codes for CASSVDGQVAQHF. Full variable domain (rest looked up from reference TRBV9 and TRBJ1-5): DSGVTQTPKHLITATGQRVTLRCSPRSGDLSVYWYQQSLDQGLQFLIQYYNGEERAKGNILERFSAQQFPDLHSELNLSSLELGDSALYFCASSVDGQVAQHFGDGTRLSIL.

This clonotype was detected a few times. The chain combines TRBV19 with TRBJ1-2; D is unclear. The germline gives CDR1 LNHDA, CDR2 SQIVND (reference sequence). V was cut by 9 bases and J by 2 bases, with 16 bases left in between. The CDR3 is made up of 14 amino acids. The CDR3 sequence: CASSEFASNYGYTF. The CDR3 DNA is TGTGCCAGCAGTGAATTTGCGTCAAACTATGGCTACACCTTC. Filled out from reference TRBV19 and TRBJ1-2, the complete variable domain reads DGGITQSPKYLFRKEGQNVTLSCEQNLNHDAMYWYRQDPGQGLRLIYYSQIVNDFQKGDIAEGYSVSREKKESFPLTVTSAQKNPTAFYLCASSEFASNYGYTFGSGTRLTVV.

The rearrangement uses TRBV19 and TRBJ2-7; the D gene is possibly TRBD1 (6 bases). Germline V lookup: CDR1 LNHDA, CDR2 SQIVND (reference sequence). V was trimmed by 7 bases and J by 3 bases, leaving 7 bases between them. CDR3 size: 11 residues. CDR3: CASMDSYEQYF. The CDR3 nucleotides read TGTGCCAGTATGGACAGCTACGAGCAGTACTTC. Full variable domain (outside the CDR3, taken from reference TRBV19 and TRBJ2-7): DGGITQSPKYLFRKEGQNVTLSCEQNLNHDAMYWYRQDPGQGLRLIYYSQIVNDFQKGDIAEGYSVSREKKESFPLTVTSAQKNPTAFYLCASMDSYEQYFGPGTRLTVT.

The genes are TRBV20-1 and TRBJ2-7; D is perhaps TRBD2 (6 bases). The V end lost 5 bases, the J end lost 2 bases, and 22 bases lay between the germline ends. Germline assignment: CDR1 DFQATT and CDR2 SNEGSKA (reference sequence). The CDR3 totals 16 residues. The CDR3 bases are TGCAGTGCTCCCGGAGCCCAGGGAGGCTACACCTACGAGCAGTACTTC. Its translation: CSAPGAQGGYTYEQYF.

This clonotype has at least ten counts. The CDR3 DNA follows: TGTGCCAGTAGTATGAGCATGAACACTGAAGCTTTCTTT. The encoded protein is CASSMSMNTEAFF. The J gene is TRBJ1-1, the V gene TRBV19; no firm D call. The CDR3 extends over 13 amino acids. Trimming left V 3 bases short and J 0 bases short, with 5 bases between. The germline gives CDR1 LNHDA, CDR2 SQIVND (reference sequence).

The chain employs TRBV20-1 and TRBJ2-7; 7 bases agree with TRBD2. Germline V gene data show CDR1 as DFQATT and CDR2 as SNEGSKA (reference sequence). The trim removed 3 bases at V and 5 bases at J, leaving 16 bases unmatched. The CDR3 loop spans 16 amino acids. The CDR3 region is CSASDARGSGDHEQYF. CDR3 DNA: TGCAGTGCTAGTGACGCAAGGGGCAGCGGGGATCACGAGCAGTACTTC.

This clonotype appeared a few times. The chain couples TRBV7-9 to TRBJ2-7, with TRBD2 as a possible D gene (5 bases). The CDR3 runs 14 residues. V gave up 5 bases and J gave up 2 bases, with 13 bases separating them. Per the germline V gene, CDR1 is SEHNR and CDR2 is FQNEAQ (reference sequence). The CDR3 nucleotides are TGTGCCAGCAGCCCCCCCGGGGTCCCCTACGAGCAGTACTTC. Protein sequence: CASSPPGVPYEQYF.

V gene TRBV20-1 combines with J gene TRBJ2-7; the match to TRBD1 covers 7 bases. Germline CDR1 is DFQATT and CDR2 is SNEGSKA (reference sequence). V was pared by 2 bases and J by 3 bases, with 10 bases of the junction left unmatched. There are 15 residues in the CDR3. The CDR3 region is CSARRLPGQVYEQYF. The DNA of the CDR3 is TGCAGTGCTAGACGCCTTCCCGGACAGGTCTACGAGCAGTACTTC.

This clonotype was observed a few times. The genes are TRBV7-2 and TRBJ2-5; 9 bases fit TRBD2. Looked up from germline, CDR1 is SGHTA and CDR2 is FQGNSA. CDR3 length equals 15 residues. V was pared by 7 bases and J by 5 bases, with 11 bases of the junction left unmatched. The CDR3 protein is CASKSYSGSGETQYF. The CDR3 DNA reads TGTGCCAGCAAATCATATAGCGGGAGCGGGGAGACCCAGTACTTC.

This clonotype has a handful of counts. The chain links TRBV4-2 to TRBJ1-6; the D gene is possibly TRBD1 (5 bases). CDR1 is LGHNA, CDR2 YNFKEQ, per germline. CDR3 length: 14 amino acids. The V gene lost 1 base and the J gene lost 6 bases, with 7 bases spanning the gap. The CDR3 loop is CASSQGQTNSPLHF. Written as DNA, the CDR3 is TGTGCCAGCAGCCAAGGACAGACTAATTCACCCCTCCACTTT.

This clonotype occurred a few times. The CDR3 is CASSFLGEGDLRRDTF. CDR3 nucleotides: TGTGCCAGCAGCTTTCTGGGGGAGGGGGACCTAAGAAGGGATACCTTC. The genes are TRBV7-6 and TRBJ1-2, with D perhaps TRBD1 (6 bases). V shed 3 bases and J shed 14 bases, with 28 bases lying between them. This CDR3 is built from 16 residues. The germline gives CDR1 SGHVS, CDR2 FNYEAQ.

In its sample, this clonotype was seen a few times. This chain connects TRBV7-9 to TRBJ1-6; weak D call: TRBD1 (6 bases). CDR3 length equals 16 residues. CDR1 is SEHNR, CDR2 FQNEAQ, per germline (reference sequence). Trimming left V 0 bases short and J 7 bases short, with 13 bases between. The CDR3 sequence: CASSLAPRGRNSPLHF. The CDR3, as DNA: TGTGCCAGCAGCTTAGCGCCCAGGGGTCGGAATTCACCCCTCCACTTT.

Comment on this clonotype: This may be a read error: a much more frequent sequence differs by one nucleotide. V and J are TRBV20-1 and TRBJ1-2, with unresolved D. This CDR3 spans 12 amino acids. Germline V CDR1 and CDR2: DFQATT, SNEGSKA (reference sequence). Trimming pared 1 base from V and 4 bases from J, leaving 7 bases between. In nucleotides, the CDR3 is TGCAGTGCTAGAGCAAGGGTCTATGGCTACACCTTC. This sequence encodes CSARARVYGYTF.

In this sample, this clonotype turned up many times. The rearrangement joins TRBV15 to TRBJ2-7, with 8 positions matching TRBD1. Per the germline V gene, CDR1 is LNHNV and CDR2 is YYDKDF (reference sequence). The CDR3 totals 16 residues. Germline trimming cut 4 bases from V and 4 bases from J; bases unmatched to any gene: 12. The CDR3 bases are TGTGCCACCAGCAAGCGATCCGGGACAGGAAGTTACGAGCAGTACTTC. Translation: CATSKRSGTGSYEQYF. Looking up the rest from reference TRBV15 and TRBJ2-7 gives the full variable domain: DAMVIQNPRYQVTQFGKPVTLSCSQTLNHNVMYWYQQKSSQAPKLLFHYYDKDFNNEADTPDNFQSRRPNTSFCFLDIRSPGLGDTAMYLCATSKRSGTGSYEQYFGPGTRLTVT.